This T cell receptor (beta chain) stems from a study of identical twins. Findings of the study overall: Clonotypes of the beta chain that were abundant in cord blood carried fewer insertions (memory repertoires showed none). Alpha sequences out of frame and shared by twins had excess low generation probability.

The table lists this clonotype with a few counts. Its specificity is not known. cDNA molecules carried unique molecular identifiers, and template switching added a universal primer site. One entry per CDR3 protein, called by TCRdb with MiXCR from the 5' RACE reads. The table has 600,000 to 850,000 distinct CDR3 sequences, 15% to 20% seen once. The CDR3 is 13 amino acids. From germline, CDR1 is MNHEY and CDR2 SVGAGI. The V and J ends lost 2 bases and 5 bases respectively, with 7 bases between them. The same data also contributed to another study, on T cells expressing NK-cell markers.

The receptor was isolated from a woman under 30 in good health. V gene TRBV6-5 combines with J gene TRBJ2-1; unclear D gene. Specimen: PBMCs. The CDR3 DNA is TGTGCCAGCAGTTACCAAAAAAACAATGAGCAGTTCTTC. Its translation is CASSYQKNNEQFF.